The 6 T cell receptor beta chains below were found in one sample sequenced in a study of cytomegalovirus exposure and HLA in healthy donors. Primers included in the PCR were 60 Vbeta and 13 Jbeta primers. Libraries were prepared by immunoSEQ multiplex PCR; TCRdb keeps only in-frame clonotypes and omits some of them. Found here are 150,000 to 200,000 clones, around 74% of them singletons; the top ten hold about 1.4%. Sequenced input: PBMCs. The receptors originated from a girl aged 10 to 17 in good health and CMV-seropositive.

The chain combines TRBV5-1 with TRBJ2-3, with TRBD1 identical over 8 bases. V lost 3 bases, J lost 2 bases, and 11 bases stayed unmatched. The CDR3 runs to 17 residues. Germline V lookup: CDR1 SGHRS, CDR2 YFSETQ. The CDR3 nucleotides are TGCGCCAGCAGCTGGGACCGGGACAGGTCCCTCACAGATACGCAGTATTTT. Translating it yields CASSWDRDRSLTDTQYF.

The V gene is TRBV5-6, the J gene TRBJ2-1; no clear D gene. The germline CDR1 and CDR2 sequences are SGHDT and YYEEEE. Deletions cut 0 bases from V and 8 bases from J, with 6 bases between. This CDR3 has 12 residues. CDR3 protein: CASSLGDYEQFF. CDR3 nucleotides: TGTGCCAGCAGCTTGGGAGATTATGAGCAGTTCTTC.

This clone was seen a handful of times. The rearrangement uses TRBV25-1 and TRBJ1-4, with no clear D. The CDR3 has 15 residues. V was cut by 3 bases and J by 0 bases, with 8 bases left in between. Germline V gene lookup returns CDR1 MGHDK and CDR2 SYGVNS. Here the CDR3 reads CASSDAKTTNEKLFF. Written as DNA, the CDR3 is TGTGCCAGCAGTGACGCGAAAACAACTAATGAAAAACTGTTTTTT.

The genes are TRBV15 and TRBJ1-1; TRBD1 matches 8 bases. Trimming removed 6 bases from V and 1 base from J; junction bases left unmatched: 7. The CDR3 runs 15 residues. The germline V gene has CDR1 LNHNV and CDR2 YYDKDF (reference sequence). CDR3 in DNA: TGTGCCACCAGTCCGGCCAGGGGGCGGAACACTGAAGCTTTCTTT. Translated: CATSPARGRNTEAFF.

V gene TRBV27 combines with J gene TRBJ1-2; TRBD1 is a possible D gene (5 bases). From germline, CDR1 is MNHEY and CDR2 SMNVEV (reference sequence). V lost 2 bases and J 2 bases, leaving 12 bases between the germline ends. The CDR3 runs 15 residues. The DNA of the CDR3 is TGTGCCAGCAGTTTAATGAAAGGGGCGAACTATGGCTACACCTTC. Its translation is CASSLMKGANYGYTF.

This clone was observed once. Germline and junction disagree at one end, which may indicate a read error. The gene calls are TRBV7-2 and TRBJ2-5; TRBD1 matches at 9 bases. CDR1 and CDR2 (germline): SGHTA, FQGNSA. The CDR3 spans 11 residues. CDR3 sequence reads: CASSRWDRVHF. The CDR3 DNA sequence: TGTGCCAGCAGTAGGTGGGACAGGGTGCACTTC.